The rows below give T cell receptor beta chains drawn from one sample of a study of neurological immune-mediated disorders. TCRdb ran MiXCR on the 5' RACE reads and lists one entry per CDR3 protein. This sample has about 48,000 distinct CDR3 sequences, with about 5.8% found just once. The sequenced material came from CD4+ T cells from blood. These receptors came from a woman aged 18-30 years with multiple sclerosis. CDR3s include the opening cysteine and the closing phenylalanine or tryptophan. Fields, in order: V gene, D gene, J gene, CDR3 length, clone size, CDR3 protein, CDR3 DNA. The D gene is left open where the match is weak. Clone size appears in some rows only: once, few, many, or a class for an expanded clone.

TRBV6-5	.	TRBJ1-3	16	many	CASSYAVDSSGNTIYF	TGTGCCAGCAGTTACGCCGTGGACAGCTCTGGAAACACCATATATTTT
TRBV4-3	TRBD1	TRBJ1-2	16	.	CASSQDSQGSIYGYTF	TGCGCCAGCAGCCAAGATTCACAGGGGTCTATATATGGCTACACCTTC
TRBV9	.	TRBJ1-1	13	many	CASSVSLNTEAFF	TGTGCCAGCAGCGTTAGTCTGAACACTGAAGCTTTCTTT
TRBV6-5	TRBD1	TRBJ1-6	18	many	CASSRSDRTSSYNSPLHF	TGTGCCAGCAGTCGATCGGACAGGACCAGCTCCTATAATTCACCCCTCCACTTT
TRBV3-1	TRBD1	TRBJ1-4	14	many	CASSPARQGQKLFF	TGTGCCAGCAGCCCAGCGAGACAGGGCCAAAAACTGTTTTTT
TRBV5-1	TRBD2	TRBJ2-5	16	many	CASSLAPSGGKETQYF	TGCGCCAGCAGCTTGGCACCTAGCGGGGGGAAAGAGACCCAGTACTTC
TRBV10-3	TRBD1	TRBJ1-5	15	many	CAIRDGTGRNQPQHF	TGTGCCATCAGAGACGGGACAGGGCGCAATCAGCCCCAGCATTTT
TRBV18	TRBD1	TRBJ1-4	15	many	CASSSQGATNEKLFF	TGTGCCAGCTCATCCCAGGGGGCAACTAATGAAAAACTGTTTTTT
TRBV28	TRBD1	TRBJ1-2	14	.	CASSLGTGSGGYTF	TGTGCCAGCAGTTTAGGGACAGGGAGTGGCGGCTACACCTTC
TRBV5-5	TRBD1	TRBJ2-6	14	.	CASSVDRVSKVLTF	TGTGCCAGCAGCGTGGACAGGGTTTCAAAAGTCCTGACTTTC
TRBV11-2	.	TRBJ2-7	15	many	CASSLVRQVLDEQYF	TGTGCCAGCAGCTTAGTGCGGCAGGTTTTGGACGAGCAGTACTTC
TRBV12-3/TRBV12-4	TRBD2	TRBJ2-1	16	few	CASSSPTSDLDNEQFF	TGTGCCAGCAGTTCTCCGACTAGCGATTTGGACAATGAGCAGTTCTTC
TRBV5-1	.	TRBJ1-1	13	many	CASRRQVNTEAFF	TGCGCCAGCAGGAGGCAGGTCAACACTGAAGCTTTCTTT
TRBV7-3	.	TRBJ1-1	13	many	CASSLIQNTEAFF	TGTGCCAGCAGCTTAATTCAGAACACTGAAGCTTTCTTT
TRBV9	TRBD1	TRBJ2-1	15	.	CASSVDRGRGYEQFF	TGTGCCAGCAGTGTGGACAGGGGGCGCGGGTATGAGCAGTTCTTC
TRBV6-2/TRBV6-3	TRBD1	TRBJ2-2	14	.	CASSRATGIGELFF	TGTGCCAGCAGTCGCGCGACAGGGATCGGGGAGCTGTTTTTT
TRBV12-3/TRBV12-4	TRBD2	TRBJ2-1	15	many	CASGPAGGLYNEQFF	TGTGCCAGCGGCCCAGCGGGAGGGTTATACAATGAGCAGTTCTTC
TRBV7-9	.	TRBJ1-1	13	many	CASSLKTNTEAFF	TGTGCCAGCAGCCTAAAAACGAACACTGAAGCTTTCTTT
TRBV5-1	.	TRBJ2-2	15	many	CASSLAGYQTGELFF	TGCGCCAGCAGCTTAGCTGGTTATCAGACCGGGGAGCTGTTTTTT
TRBV7-9	TRBD1	TRBJ1-1	15	many	CASSSPEQGRTEAFF	TGTGCCAGCAGCTCCCCCGAACAGGGGAGGACTGAAGCTTTCTTT
TRBV10-3	TRBD2	TRBJ2-1	18	many	CAISWAKASGGLYNEQFF	TGTGCCATCAGTTGGGCCAAGGCTAGCGGGGGGCTCTACAATGAGCAGTTCTTC
TRBV5-1	TRBD2	TRBJ2-3	14	many	CASSASGSTDTQYF	TGCGCCAGCAGCGCTAGCGGTAGCACAGATACGCAGTATTTT
TRBV7-2	TRBD1	TRBJ2-2	14	many	CASSLRGQAGELFF	TGTGCCAGCAGCCTACGGGGACAGGCCGGGGAGCTGTTTTTT
TRBV7-2	.	TRBJ1-1	13	many	CASSLGVYTEAFF	TGTGCCAGCAGCTTAGGGGTATACACTGAAGCTTTCTTT
TRBV5-1	TRBD1	TRBJ2-2	17	many	CASRPGTGFADTGELFF	TGCGCCAGCAGACCCGGGACAGGGTTTGCGGACACCGGGGAGCTGTTTTTT
TRBV20-1	.	TRBJ1-5	13	many	CSARAGYNQPQHF	TGCAGTGCTAGGGCAGGCTACAATCAGCCCCAGCATTTT
TRBV6-2/TRBV6-3	TRBD2	TRBJ2-3	13	many	CATASGSLDTQYF	TGTGCCACGGCGAGCGGGAGCTTGGATACGCAGTATTTT
TRBV29-1	TRBD1	TRBJ2-7	12	many	CSVAGTGYEQYF	TGCAGCGTAGCCGGGACAGGCTACGAGCAGTACTTC
TRBV7-2	.	TRBJ1-5	18	many	CASSLAGGRRYSNQPQHF	TGTGCCAGCAGCTTAGCGGGAGGCCGACGGTATAGCAATCAGCCCCAGCATTTT
TRBV29-1	TRBD1	TRBJ2-2	12	.	CSVRQGAGELFF	TGCAGCGTCCGACAGGGAGCCGGGGAGCTGTTTTTT
TRBV5-1	.	TRBJ1-1	16	many	CASSRWRGDSNTEAFF	TGCGCCAGCAGTAGGTGGAGGGGGGACTCGAACACTGAAGCTTTCTTT
TRBV2	TRBD1	TRBJ2-1	13	few	CASGTGSYNEQFF	TGTGCCAGCGGGACAGGCTCCTACAATGAGCAGTTCTTC
TRBV5-1	.	TRBJ2-1	14	many	CASSLGDPYNEQFF	TGCGCCAGCAGCTTGGGGGACCCCTACAATGAGCAGTTCTTC
TRBV15	.	TRBJ2-3	12	.	CATSRTTDTQYF	TGTGCCACCAGCAGGACCACAGATACGCAGTATTTT
TRBV25-1	.	TRBJ1-1	13	many	CASSAGHLPEAFF	TGTGCCAGCAGTGCGGGACACCTCCCTGAAGCTTTCTTT
TRBV20-1	.	TRBJ2-1	15	many	CSARDPSSGGNEQFF	TGCAGTGCTAGAGACCCTAGCTCCGGCGGCAATGAGCAGTTCTTC
TRBV20-1	.	TRBJ1-3	14	many	CSARRTVSGNTIYF	TGCAGTGCTAGGAGGACAGTCTCTGGAAACACCATATATTTT
TRBV7-2	TRBD2	TRBJ2-5	15	medium-sized	CASIVRLAPQETQYF	TGTGCCAGCATCGTTCGACTAGCGCCACAAGAGACCCAGTACTTC
TRBV20-1	.	TRBJ2-1	12	many	CSAPIGGERQFF	TGCAGTGCGCCCATAGGGGGGGAGAGACAGTTCTTC
TRBV5-1	.	TRBJ2-2	16	many	CASSLAGDPNTGELFF	TGCGCCAGCAGCTTGGCCGGGGACCCAAACACCGGGGAGCTGTTTTTT
TRBV10-2	TRBD2	TRBJ2-1	15	many	CASRRLAATPNEQFF	TGCGCCAGCAGGAGACTAGCGGCCACCCCCAATGAGCAGTTCTTC
TRBV18	.	TRBJ2-7	16	many	CASSPTSNRVLYEQYF	TGTGCCAGCTCACCTACTTCAAACAGGGTTCTATACGAGCAGTACTTC
TRBV6-6	.	TRBJ1-2	18	many	CASTDWTPYDGGGYGYTF	TGTGCCAGCACCGACTGGACCCCCTACGACGGGGGGGGCTATGGCTACACCTTC
TRBV18	.	TRBJ2-1	11	few	CASLGSGEQFF	TGTGCCAGCTTAGGCTCGGGGGAGCAGTTCTTC
TRBV6-6	.	TRBJ1-1	13	many	CASSLMDGTGAFF	TGTGCCAGCAGCTTAATGGACGGGACGGGAGCTTTCTTT
TRBV27	.	TRBJ2-1	13	.	CASSLWGANEQFF	TGTGCCAGCAGTTTATGGGGGGCCAATGAGCAGTTCTTC
TRBV20-1	TRBD2	TRBJ2-5	16	many	CSASPTDTSVQETQYF	TGCAGTGCTAGCCCCACGGATACTAGCGTTCAAGAGACCCAGTACTTC
TRBV9	.	TRBJ2-3	13	many	CASSVDTGDTQYF	TGTGCCAGCAGCGTAGACACAGGGGATACGCAGTATTTT
TRBV20-1	.	TRBJ1-1	15	many	CSARSQGTMNTEAFF	TGCAGTGCTAGATCGCAGGGCACCATGAACACTGAAGCTTTCTTT
TRBV4-3	.	TRBJ1-2	16	many	CASSQERRGSVYGYTF	TGCGCCAGCAGCCAAGAAAGGCGAGGCTCGGTCTATGGCTACACCTTC
TRBV5-1	.	TRBJ1-1	15	many	CASSSGDGGGTEAFF	TGCGCCAGCAGCTCCGGGGACGGCGGGGGCACTGAAGCTTTCTTT
TRBV7-6	TRBD2	TRBJ2-1	17	many	CASSLGLAGGPMNEQFF	TGTGCCAGCAGCTTGGGACTAGCGGGGGGGCCCATGAATGAGCAGTTCTTC
TRBV2	TRBD1	TRBJ1-1	13	many	CATYRDRNTEAFF	TGTGCCACCTACCGGGACAGGAACACTGAAGCTTTCTTT
TRBV19	.	TRBJ1-2	12	many	CATSATNYGYTF	TGTGCCACCTCGGCTACTAACTATGGCTACACCTTC
TRBV6-5	TRBD1	TRBJ2-7	16	.	CASSYGTGGAPGEQYF	TGTGCCAGCAGTTACGGGACAGGGGGCGCCCCCGGGGAGCAGTACTTC
TRBV20-1	.	TRBJ1-5	14	many	CSAISNRGNQPQHF	TGCAGTGCTATTAGTAACAGGGGCAATCAGCCCCAGCATTTT
TRBV30	TRBD1	TRBJ1-2	14	many	CAWRYPGQANGYTF	TGTGCCTGGAGGTACCCGGGACAGGCAAATGGCTACACCTTC
TRBV5-1	.	TRBJ2-5	15	many	CASSLGPGDQETQYF	TGCGCCAGCAGCTTGGGTCCCGGGGACCAAGAGACCCAGTACTTC